This T cell receptor beta chain was profiled in a study of identical twins. TCRdb ran MiXCR on the 5' RACE reads and lists one entry per CDR3 protein. The sample yields about 390,000 distinct CDR3 sequences, approximately 10% seen once. This clonotype was counted many times. Specimen: naive T cells sorted from blood. The clonotype was recovered from a woman in her 50s in good health.

CDR3 residues: CASSLGLNQPQHF. CDR3 bases: TGTGCCAGCAGCTTGGGCTTGAATCAGCCCCAGCATTTT. The chain recombines TRBV12-3 or TRBV12-4 with TRBJ1-5; D gene unclear. With 6 bases removed from V and 4 bases from J, the gap between germline ends came to 10 bases. This CDR3 contains 13 residues.